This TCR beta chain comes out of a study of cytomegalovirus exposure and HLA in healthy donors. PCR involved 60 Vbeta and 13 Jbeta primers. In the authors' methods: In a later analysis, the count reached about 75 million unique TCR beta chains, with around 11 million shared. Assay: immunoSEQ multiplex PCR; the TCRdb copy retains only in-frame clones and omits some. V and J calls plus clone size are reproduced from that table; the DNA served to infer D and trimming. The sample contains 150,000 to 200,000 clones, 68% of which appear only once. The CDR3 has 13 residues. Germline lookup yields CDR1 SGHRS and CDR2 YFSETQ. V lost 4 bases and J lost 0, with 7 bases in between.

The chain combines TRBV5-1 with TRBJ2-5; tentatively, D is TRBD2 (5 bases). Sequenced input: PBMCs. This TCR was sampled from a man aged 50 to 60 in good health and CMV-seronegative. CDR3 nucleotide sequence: TGCGCCAGCAGCGCCGGGAACCAAGAGACCCAGTACTTC. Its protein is CASSAGNQETQYF.